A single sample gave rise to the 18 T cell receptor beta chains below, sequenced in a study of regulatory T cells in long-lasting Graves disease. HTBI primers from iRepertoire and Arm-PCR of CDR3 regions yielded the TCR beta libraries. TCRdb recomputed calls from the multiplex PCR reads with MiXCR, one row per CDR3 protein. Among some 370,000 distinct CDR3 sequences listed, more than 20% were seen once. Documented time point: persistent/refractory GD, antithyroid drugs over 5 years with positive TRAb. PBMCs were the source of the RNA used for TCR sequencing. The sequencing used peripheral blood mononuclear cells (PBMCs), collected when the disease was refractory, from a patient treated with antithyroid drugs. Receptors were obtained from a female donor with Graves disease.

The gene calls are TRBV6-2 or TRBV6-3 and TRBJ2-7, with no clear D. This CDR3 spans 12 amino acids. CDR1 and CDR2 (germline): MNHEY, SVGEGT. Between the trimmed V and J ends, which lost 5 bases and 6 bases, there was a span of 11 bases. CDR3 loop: CASSTPAGEQYF. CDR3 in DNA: TGTGCCAGCAGTACCCCGGCCGGCGAGCAGTACTTC.

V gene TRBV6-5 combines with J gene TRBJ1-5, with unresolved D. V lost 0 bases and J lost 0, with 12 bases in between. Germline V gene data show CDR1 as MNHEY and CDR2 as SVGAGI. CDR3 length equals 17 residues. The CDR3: CASSYSTTKLSNQPQHF. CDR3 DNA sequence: TGTGCCAGCAGTTACTCCACGACAAAACTTAGCAATCAGCCCCAGCATTTT.

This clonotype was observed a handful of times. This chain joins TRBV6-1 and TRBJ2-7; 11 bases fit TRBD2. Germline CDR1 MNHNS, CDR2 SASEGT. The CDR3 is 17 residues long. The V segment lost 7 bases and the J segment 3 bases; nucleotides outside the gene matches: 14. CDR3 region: CASNPNPLAGVLYEQYF. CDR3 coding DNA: TGTGCCAGCAACCCCAACCCACTAGCGGGAGTTCTCTACGAGCAGTACTTC.

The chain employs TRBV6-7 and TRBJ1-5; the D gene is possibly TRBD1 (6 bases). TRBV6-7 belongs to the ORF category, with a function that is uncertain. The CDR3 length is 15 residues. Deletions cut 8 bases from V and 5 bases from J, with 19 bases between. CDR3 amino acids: CASLNRDIKDQPQHF. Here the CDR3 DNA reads TGTGCCAGCCTCAACCGGGACATCAAAGATCAGCCCCAGCATTTT.

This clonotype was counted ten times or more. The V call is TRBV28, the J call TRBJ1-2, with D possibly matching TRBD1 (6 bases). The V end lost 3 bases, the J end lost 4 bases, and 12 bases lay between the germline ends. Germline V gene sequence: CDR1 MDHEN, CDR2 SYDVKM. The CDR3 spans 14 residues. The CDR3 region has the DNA TGTGCCAGCAGTTTTGGGGGGCGCGGCTATGGCTACACCTTC. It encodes CASSFGGRGYGYTF.

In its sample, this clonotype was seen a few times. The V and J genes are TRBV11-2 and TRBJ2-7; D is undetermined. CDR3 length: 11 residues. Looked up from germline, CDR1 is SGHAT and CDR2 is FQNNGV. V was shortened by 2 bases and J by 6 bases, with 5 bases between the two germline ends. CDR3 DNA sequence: TGTGCCAGCAGCTTACCCGGCGAGCAGTACTTC. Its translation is CASSLPGEQYF. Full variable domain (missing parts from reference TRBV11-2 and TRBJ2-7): EAGVAQSPRYKIIEKRQSVAFWCNPISGHATLYWYQQILGQGPKLLIQFQNNGVVDDSQLPKDRFSAERLKGVDSTLKIQPAKLEDSAVYLCASSLPGEQYFGPGTRLTVT.

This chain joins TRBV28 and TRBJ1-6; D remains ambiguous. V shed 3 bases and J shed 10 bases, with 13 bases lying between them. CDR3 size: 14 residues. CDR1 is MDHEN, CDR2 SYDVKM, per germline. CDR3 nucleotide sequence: TGTGCCAGCAGTTTGTTGGAGGGTGGCTCACCCCTCCACTTT. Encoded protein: CASSLLEGGSPLHF.

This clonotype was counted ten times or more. DNA of the CDR3: TGTGCCAGCAGCCTAAGACAGGGGTCGTCCTTTGAGACCCAGTACTTC. Translation: CASSLRQGSSFETQYF. The chain is built from TRBV3-1 and TRBJ2-5, with 8 bases identical to TRBD1. The CDR3 contains 16 residues. Germline CDR1 LGHDT, CDR2 YNNKEL (reference sequence). With 4 bases clipped from V and 5 bases from J, the junction kept 12 bases outside the gene matches.

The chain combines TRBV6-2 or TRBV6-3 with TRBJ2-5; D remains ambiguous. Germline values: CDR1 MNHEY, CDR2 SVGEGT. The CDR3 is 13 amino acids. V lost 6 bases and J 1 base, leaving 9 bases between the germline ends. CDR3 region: CASRPEIQETQYF. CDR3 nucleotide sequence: TGTGCCAGCAGGCCAGAGATCCAAGAGACCCAGTACTTC.

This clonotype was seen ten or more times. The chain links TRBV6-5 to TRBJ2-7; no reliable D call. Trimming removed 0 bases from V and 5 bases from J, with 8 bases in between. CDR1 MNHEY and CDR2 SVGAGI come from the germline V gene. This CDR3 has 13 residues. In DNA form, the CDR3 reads TGTGCCAGCAGTTACTCGATTAGTGACGAGCAGTACTTC. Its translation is CASSYSISDEQYF.

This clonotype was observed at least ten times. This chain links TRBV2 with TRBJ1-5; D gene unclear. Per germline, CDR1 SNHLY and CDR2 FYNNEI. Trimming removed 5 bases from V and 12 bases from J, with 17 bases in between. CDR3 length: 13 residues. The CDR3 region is CASSSGVPADQHF. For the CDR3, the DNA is TGTGCCAGCAGTAGCGGGGTGCCCGCGGACCAGCATTTT.

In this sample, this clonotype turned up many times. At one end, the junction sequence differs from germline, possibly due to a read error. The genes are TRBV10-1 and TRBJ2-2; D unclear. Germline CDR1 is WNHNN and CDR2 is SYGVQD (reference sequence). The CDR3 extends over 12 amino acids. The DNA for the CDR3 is TGTGCCAGCAGTGAGAACACCGGGGAGCTGTTTTTT. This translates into CASSENTGELFF.

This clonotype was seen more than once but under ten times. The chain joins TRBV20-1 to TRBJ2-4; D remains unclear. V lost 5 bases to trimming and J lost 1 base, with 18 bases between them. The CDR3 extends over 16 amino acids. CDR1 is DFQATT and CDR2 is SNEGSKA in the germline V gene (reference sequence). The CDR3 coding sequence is TGCAGTGCTTTAGACACCACCCTGTCGGCCAAAAACATTCAGTACTTC. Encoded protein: CSALDTTLSAKNIQYF.

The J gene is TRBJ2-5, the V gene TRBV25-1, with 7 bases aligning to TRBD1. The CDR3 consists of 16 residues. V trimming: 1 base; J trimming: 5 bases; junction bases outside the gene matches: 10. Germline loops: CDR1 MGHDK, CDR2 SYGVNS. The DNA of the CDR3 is TGTGCCAGCAGTGAATGGAAGGGGGCGGGTTCGGAGACCCAGTACTTC. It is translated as CASSEWKGAGSETQYF.

CDR3 loop: CASSIYWADNQPQHF. The CDR3 nucleotides are TGTGCCAGTAGTATTTATTGGGCAGATAATCAGCCCCAGCATTTT. V gene TRBV19 combines with J gene TRBJ1-5; D not certain. Trimming took 3 bases from V and 4 from J, leaving 13 bases between them. The V gene's germline CDR1 is LNHDA and CDR2 SQIVND (reference sequence). The CDR3 runs 15 residues.

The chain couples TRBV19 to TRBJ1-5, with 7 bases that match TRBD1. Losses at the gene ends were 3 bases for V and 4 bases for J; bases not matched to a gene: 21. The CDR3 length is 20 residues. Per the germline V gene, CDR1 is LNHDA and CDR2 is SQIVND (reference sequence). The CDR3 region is CASSIISGPGPGGLNQPQHF. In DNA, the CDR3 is TGTGCCAGTAGTATCATCAGTGGTCCCGGGCCAGGGGGTCTGAATCAGCCCCAGCATTTT.

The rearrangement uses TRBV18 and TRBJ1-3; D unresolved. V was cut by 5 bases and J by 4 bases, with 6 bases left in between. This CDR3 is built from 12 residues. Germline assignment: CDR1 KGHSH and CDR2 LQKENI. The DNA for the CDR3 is TGTGCCAGCTCAAATGAGGGAAACACCATATATTTT. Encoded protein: CASSNEGNTIYF.

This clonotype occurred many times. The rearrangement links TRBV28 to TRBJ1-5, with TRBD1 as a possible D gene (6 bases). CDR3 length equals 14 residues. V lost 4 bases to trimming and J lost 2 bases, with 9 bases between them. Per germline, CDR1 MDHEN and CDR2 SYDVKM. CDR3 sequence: CASSWGAGNQPQHF. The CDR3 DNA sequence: TGTGCCAGCAGTTGGGGGGCCGGCAATCAGCCCCAGCATTTT.